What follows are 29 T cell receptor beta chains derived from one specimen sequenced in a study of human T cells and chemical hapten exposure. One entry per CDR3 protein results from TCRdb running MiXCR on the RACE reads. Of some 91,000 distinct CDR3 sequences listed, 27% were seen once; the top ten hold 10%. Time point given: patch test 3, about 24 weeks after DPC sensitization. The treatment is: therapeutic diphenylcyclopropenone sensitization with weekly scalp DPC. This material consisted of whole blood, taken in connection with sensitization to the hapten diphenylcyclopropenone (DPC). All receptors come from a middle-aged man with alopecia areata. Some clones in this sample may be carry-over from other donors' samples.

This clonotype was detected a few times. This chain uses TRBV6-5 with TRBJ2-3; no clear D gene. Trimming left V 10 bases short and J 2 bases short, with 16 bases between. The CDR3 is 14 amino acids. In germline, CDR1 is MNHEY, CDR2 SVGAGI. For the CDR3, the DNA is TGTGCCACTTCGACCGGACGGAACACAGATACGCAGTATTTT. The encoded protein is CATSTGRNTDTQYF.

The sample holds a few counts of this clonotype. For the CDR3, the DNA is TGCAGTGCTAGCCACCCATCCTATAGCAATCAGCCCCAGCATTTT. Translated: CSASHPSYSNQPQHF. This chain connects TRBV20-1 to TRBJ1-5; D not certain. The CDR3 spans 15 residues. Germline V lookup: CDR1 DFQATT, CDR2 SNEGSKA (reference sequence). V lost 3 bases and J lost 0, with 12 bases in between.

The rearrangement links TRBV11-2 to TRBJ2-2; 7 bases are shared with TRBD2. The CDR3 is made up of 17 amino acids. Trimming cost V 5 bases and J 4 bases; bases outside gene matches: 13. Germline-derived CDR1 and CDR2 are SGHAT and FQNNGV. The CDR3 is CASSRMPASGVTGELFF. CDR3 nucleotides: TGTGCCAGCAGCCGAATGCCGGCTAGCGGAGTCACCGGGGAGCTGTTTTTT.

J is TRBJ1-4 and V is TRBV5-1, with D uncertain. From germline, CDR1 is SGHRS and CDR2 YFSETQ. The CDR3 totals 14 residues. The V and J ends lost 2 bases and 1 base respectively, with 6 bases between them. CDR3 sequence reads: CASSFAGTNEKLFF. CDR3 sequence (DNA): TGCGCCAGCAGCTTCGCAGGAACTAATGAAAAACTGTTTTTT.

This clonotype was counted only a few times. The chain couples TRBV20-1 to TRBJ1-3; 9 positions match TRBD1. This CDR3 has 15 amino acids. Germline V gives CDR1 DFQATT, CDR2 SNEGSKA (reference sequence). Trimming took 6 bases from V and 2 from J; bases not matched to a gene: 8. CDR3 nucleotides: TGCAGTGCACGGACAGGGGATAGAGCTGGAAACACCATATATTTT. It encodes CSARTGDRAGNTIYF.

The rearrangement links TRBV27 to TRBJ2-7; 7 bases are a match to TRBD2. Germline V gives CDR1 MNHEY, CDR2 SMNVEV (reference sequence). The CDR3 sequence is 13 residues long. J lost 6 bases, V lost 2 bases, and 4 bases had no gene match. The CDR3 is CASSLARTSEQYF. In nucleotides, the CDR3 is TGTGCCAGCAGTTTAGCCCGGACTAGCGAGCAGTACTTC.

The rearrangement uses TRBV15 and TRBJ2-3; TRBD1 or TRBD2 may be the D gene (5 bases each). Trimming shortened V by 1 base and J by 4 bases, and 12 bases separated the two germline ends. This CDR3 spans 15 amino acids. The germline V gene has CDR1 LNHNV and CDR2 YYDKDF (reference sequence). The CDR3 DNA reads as TGTGCCACCAGCAGAGCCGGGGCCGGCGCAGATACGCAGTATTTT. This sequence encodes CATSRAGAGADTQYF. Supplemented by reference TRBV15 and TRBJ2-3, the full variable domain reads DAMVIQNPRYQVTQFGKPVTLSCSQTLNHNVMYWYQQKSSQAPKLLFHYYDKDFNNEADTPDNFQSRRPNTSFCFLDIRSPGLGDTAMYLCATSRAGAGADTQYFGPGTRLTVL.

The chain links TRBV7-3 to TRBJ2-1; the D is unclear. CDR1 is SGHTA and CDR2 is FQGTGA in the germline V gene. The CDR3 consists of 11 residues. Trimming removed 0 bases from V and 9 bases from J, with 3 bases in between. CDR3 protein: CASSLTGEQFF. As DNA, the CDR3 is TGTGCCAGCAGCTTAACCGGTGAGCAGTTCTTC.

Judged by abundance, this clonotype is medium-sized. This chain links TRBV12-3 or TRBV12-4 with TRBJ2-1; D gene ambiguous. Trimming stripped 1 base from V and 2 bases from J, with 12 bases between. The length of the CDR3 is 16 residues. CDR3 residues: CASSLGQAPPYNEQFF. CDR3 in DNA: TGTGCCAGCAGTTTAGGGCAGGCCCCACCCTACAATGAGCAGTTCTTC.

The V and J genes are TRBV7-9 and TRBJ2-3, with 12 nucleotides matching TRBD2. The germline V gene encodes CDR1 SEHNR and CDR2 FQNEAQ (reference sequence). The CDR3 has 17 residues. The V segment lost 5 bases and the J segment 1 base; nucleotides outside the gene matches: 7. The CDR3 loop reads CASSDKTSGRRTDTQYF. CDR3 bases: TGTGCCAGCAGCGACAAGACTAGCGGGAGACGCACAGATACGCAGTATTTT.

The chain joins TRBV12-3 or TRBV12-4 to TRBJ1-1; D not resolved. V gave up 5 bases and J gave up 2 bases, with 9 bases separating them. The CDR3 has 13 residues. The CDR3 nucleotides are TGTGCCAGCAGTACTAAGCCCAACACTGAAGCTTTCTTT. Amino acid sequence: CASSTKPNTEAFF.

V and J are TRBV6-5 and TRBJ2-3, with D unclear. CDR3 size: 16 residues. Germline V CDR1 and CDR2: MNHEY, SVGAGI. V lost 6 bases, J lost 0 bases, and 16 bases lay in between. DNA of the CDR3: TGTGCCAGCAGCCTGGTCATTTTCGCTAGCACAGATACGCAGTATTTT. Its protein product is CASSLVIFASTDTQYF.

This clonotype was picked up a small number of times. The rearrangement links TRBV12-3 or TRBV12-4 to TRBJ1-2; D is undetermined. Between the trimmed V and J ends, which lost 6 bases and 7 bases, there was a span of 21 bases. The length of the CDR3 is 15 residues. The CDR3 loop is CASSQGLKLSPGYTF. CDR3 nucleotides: TGTGCCAGCAGCCAAGGACTCAAGCTCTCGCCTGGCTACACCTTC.

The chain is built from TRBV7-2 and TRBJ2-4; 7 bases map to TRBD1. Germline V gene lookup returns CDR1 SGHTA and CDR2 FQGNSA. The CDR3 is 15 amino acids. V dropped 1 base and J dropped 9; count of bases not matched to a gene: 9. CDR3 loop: CASSLDVGPGGIQYF. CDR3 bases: TGTGCCAGCAGCTTAGATGTGGGCCCAGGGGGCATTCAGTACTTC.

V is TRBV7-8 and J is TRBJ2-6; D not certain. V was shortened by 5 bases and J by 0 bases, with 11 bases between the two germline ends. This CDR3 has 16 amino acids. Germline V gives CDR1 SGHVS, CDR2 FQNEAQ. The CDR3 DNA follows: TGTGCCAGCAGCCCGGAGTCCATCTCTGGGGCCAACGTCCTGACTTTC. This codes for CASSPESISGANVLTF.

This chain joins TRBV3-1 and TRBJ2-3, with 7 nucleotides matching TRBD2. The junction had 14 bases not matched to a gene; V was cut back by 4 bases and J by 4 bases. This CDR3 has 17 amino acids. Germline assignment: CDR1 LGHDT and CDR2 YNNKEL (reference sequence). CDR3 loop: CASSRGGSIGFADTQYF. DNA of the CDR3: TGTGCCAGCAGCCGAGGCGGGAGTATCGGCTTCGCAGATACGCAGTATTTT.

The chain's CDR3 is CASRETGSDNEQFF. CDR3 sequence (DNA): TGTGCCAGCAGGGAGACAGGGTCTGACAATGAGCAGTTCTTC. This chain connects TRBV6-1 to TRBJ2-1, with 7 bases fitting TRBD1. Trimming took 6 bases from V and 5 from J; bases not matched to a gene: 7. Germline CDR1 MNHNS, CDR2 SASEGT. The CDR3 has 14 amino acids.

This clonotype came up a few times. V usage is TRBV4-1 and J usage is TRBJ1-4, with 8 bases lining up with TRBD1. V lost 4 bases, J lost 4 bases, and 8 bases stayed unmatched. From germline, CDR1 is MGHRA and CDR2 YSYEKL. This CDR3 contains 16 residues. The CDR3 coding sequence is TGCGCCAGCAGCCCGACAGGGGCTCCAAGTAATGAAAAACTGTTTTTT. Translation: CASSPTGAPSNEKLFF.

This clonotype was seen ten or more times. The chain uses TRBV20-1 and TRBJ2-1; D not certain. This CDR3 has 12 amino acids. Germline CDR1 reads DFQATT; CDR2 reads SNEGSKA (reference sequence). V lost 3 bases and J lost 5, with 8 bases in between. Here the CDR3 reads CSASPNNNEQFF. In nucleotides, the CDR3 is TGCAGTGCTAGCCCTAACAACAATGAGCAGTTCTTC.

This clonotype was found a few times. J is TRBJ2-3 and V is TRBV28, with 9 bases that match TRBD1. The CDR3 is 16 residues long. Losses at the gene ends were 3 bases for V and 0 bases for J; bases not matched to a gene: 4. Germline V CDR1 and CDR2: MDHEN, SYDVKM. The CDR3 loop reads CASSLGTGLSTDTQYF. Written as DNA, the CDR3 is TGTGCCAGCAGTTTGGGGACAGGGTTGAGCACAGATACGCAGTATTTT.

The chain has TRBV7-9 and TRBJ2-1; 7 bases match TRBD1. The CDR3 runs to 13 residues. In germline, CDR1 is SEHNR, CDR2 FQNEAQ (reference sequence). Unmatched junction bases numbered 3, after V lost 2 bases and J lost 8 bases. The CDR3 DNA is TGTGCCAGCAGCTTATACAGGGGTGATGAGCAGTTCTTC. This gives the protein CASSLYRGDEQFF.

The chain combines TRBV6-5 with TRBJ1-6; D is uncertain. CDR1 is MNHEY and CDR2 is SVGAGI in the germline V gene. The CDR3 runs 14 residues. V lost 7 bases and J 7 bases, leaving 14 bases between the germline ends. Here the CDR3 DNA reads TGTGCCAGCAAGGTTGTGACGGAGAATTCACCCCTCCACTTT. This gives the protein CASKVVTENSPLHF.

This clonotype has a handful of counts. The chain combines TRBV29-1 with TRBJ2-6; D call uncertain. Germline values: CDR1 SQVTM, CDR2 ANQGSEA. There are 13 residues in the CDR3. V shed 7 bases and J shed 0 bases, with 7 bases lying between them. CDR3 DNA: TGCAGCGCCGCGGTCTCTGGGGCCAACGTCCTGACTTTC. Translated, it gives CSAAVSGANVLTF.

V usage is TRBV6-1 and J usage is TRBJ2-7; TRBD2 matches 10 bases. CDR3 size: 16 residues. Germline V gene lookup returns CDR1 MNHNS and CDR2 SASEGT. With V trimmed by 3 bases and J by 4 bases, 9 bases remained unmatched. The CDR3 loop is CASSEGASGSLYEQYF. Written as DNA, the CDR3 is TGTGCCAGCAGTGAGGGGGCTAGCGGGAGTCTATACGAGCAGTACTTC.

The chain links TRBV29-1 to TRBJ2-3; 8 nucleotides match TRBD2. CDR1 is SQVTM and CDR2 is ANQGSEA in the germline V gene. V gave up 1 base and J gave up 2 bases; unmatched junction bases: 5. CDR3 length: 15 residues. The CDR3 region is CSVEVAGGVTDTQYF. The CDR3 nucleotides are TGCAGCGTTGAAGTCGCGGGGGGTGTCACAGATACGCAGTATTTT.

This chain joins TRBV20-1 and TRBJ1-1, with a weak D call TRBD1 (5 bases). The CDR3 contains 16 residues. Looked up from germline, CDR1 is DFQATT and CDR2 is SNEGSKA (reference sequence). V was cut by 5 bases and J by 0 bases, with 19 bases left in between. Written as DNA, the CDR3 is TGCAGTGCTCAGAACGGGACTGTAATGATGAACACTGAAGCTTTCTTT. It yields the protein CSAQNGTVMMNTEAFF.

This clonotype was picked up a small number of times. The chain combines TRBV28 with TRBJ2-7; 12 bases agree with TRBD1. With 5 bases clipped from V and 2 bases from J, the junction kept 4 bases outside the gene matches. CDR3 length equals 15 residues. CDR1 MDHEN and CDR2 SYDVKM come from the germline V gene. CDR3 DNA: TGTGCCAGCAGTGTGGGACAGGGGGCCCCCTACGAGCAGTACTTC. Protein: CASSVGQGAPYEQYF.

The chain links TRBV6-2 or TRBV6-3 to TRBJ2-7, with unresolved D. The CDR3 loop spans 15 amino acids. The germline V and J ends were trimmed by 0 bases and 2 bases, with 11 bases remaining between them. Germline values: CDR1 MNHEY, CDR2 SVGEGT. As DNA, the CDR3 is TGTGCCAGCAGTTACTCTTCGGGTTTCACCTACGAGCAGTACTTC. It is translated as CASSYSSGFTYEQYF.

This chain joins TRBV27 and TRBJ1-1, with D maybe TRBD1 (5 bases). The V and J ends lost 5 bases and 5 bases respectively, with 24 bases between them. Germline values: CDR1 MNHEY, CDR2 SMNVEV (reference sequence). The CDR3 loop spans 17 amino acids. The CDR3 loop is CASSPIIGGGSRTEAFF. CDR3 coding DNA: TGTGCCAGCAGTCCGATTATAGGTGGGGGAAGTAGGACTGAAGCTTTCTTT.